These 25 T cell receptor beta chains were all obtained from the same sample, sequenced in a study of spatial heterogeneity in lung cancer. Study results and caveats: Mutation counts in tumors were tracked by counts of expanded intratumoral alpha and beta TCRs.

Antigen specificity for these receptors is unknown. In TCRdb, the 5' RACE reads were re-called with MiXCR into one record per CDR3 protein. The table records approximately 11,000 distinct CDR3 sequences, about 5.2% of them present only once. Time point specified: sample taken at primary tumor resection. This specimen was lung tumor tissue, taken at surgery. The receptors originated from a male donor with early-stage non-small cell lung cancer.

This chain uses TRBV20-1 with TRBJ2-7; TRBD1 matches at 11 bases. V lost 5 bases, J lost 3 bases, and 9 bases stayed unmatched. CDR1 is DFQATT, CDR2 SNEGSKA, per germline (reference sequence). CDR3 length equals 15 residues. The CDR3 DNA reads as TGCAGTGCTGCCGGGACAGGGGGATTCCGCTACGAGCAGTACTTC. Translated, it gives CSAAGTGGFRYEQYF.

The sample holds many counts of this clonotype. The rearrangement links TRBV5-6 to TRBJ1-2; unclear D gene. This CDR3 is built from 15 residues. Germline V CDR1 and CDR2: SGHDT, YYEEEE. Trimming cost V 6 bases and J 3 bases, with 18 bases left between them. CDR3 DNA sequence: TGTGCCAGCATACTCAGGAATTCCTGGGACTATGGCTACACCTTC. This encodes CASILRNSWDYGYTF. The full variable domain, with the rest looked up from reference TRBV5-6 and TRBJ1-2, is DAGVTQSPTHLIKTRGQQVTLRCSPKSGHDTVSWYQQALGQGPQFIFQYYEEEERQRGNFPDRFSGHQFPNYSSELNVNALLLGDSALYLCASILRNSWDYGYTFGSGTRLTVV.

In its sample, this clonotype was seen a few times. The chain employs TRBV2 and TRBJ1-4; perhaps TRBD1 as D (5 bases). Germline V gene data show CDR1 as SNHLY and CDR2 as FYNNEI. The V gene lost 8 bases and the J gene lost 4 bases, with 11 bases spanning the gap. The CDR3 spans 13 residues. For the CDR3, the DNA is TGTGCCAGCCTCAGGGACCTTAATGAAAAACTGTTTTTT. Amino acids: CASLRDLNEKLFF.

CDR3 sequence reads: CASSSSQWVTNEKLFF. CDR3 DNA: TGTGCCAGCAGCTCATCACAGTGGGTAACTAATGAAAAACTGTTTTTT. The gene calls are TRBV7-2 and TRBJ1-4; D is uncertain. CDR1 SGHTA and CDR2 FQGNSA come from the germline V gene. Trimming left V 4 bases short and J 1 base short, with 13 bases between. CDR3 size: 16 residues.

This chain connects TRBV5-4 to TRBJ2-7; D may match TRBD1 or TRBD2 (5 bases each). CDR1 and CDR2 from the germline V gene are SGHNT and YYREEE (reference sequence). V lost 1 base, J lost 7 bases, and 6 bases lay in between. The CDR3 contains 11 residues. The CDR3 is CASSLWGEQYF. The CDR3 coding sequence is TGTGCCAGCAGCTTGTGGGGGGAGCAGTACTTC.

The chain carries TRBV7-2 and TRBJ2-5; 10 bases match TRBD2. CDR3 length: 14 amino acids. The trim removed 3 bases at V and 5 bases at J, leaving 3 bases unmatched. CDR1 and CDR2 from the germline V gene are SGHTA and FQGNSA. CDR3 bases: TGTGCCAGCAGCTTTATAGCGGGGGGCGAGACCCAGTACTTC. Translated: CASSFIAGGETQYF.

This clonotype occurred a few times. The chain combines TRBV18 with TRBJ1-6; tentatively, D is TRBD1 (5 bases). Germline V gene lookup returns CDR1 KGHSH and CDR2 LQKENI. The V and J ends lost 3 bases and 10 bases respectively, with 13 bases between them. This CDR3 region has 14 residues. The CDR3 sequence is CASSPGQGNSPLHF. CDR3 bases: TGTGCCAGCTCACCGGGGCAGGGAAACTCACCCCTCCACTTT.

This clonotype was seen ten or more times. The chain employs TRBV7-2 and TRBJ2-1, with TRBD2 matching 12 bases. Germline values: CDR1 SGHTA, CDR2 FQGNSA. The CDR3 sequence is 16 residues long. V lost 4 bases to trimming and J lost 6 bases; unmatched junction nucleotides: 7. CDR3 sequence: CASSSRTSGIPNEQFF. The CDR3 DNA is TGTGCCAGCAGCTCGAGGACTAGCGGGATCCCCAATGAGCAGTTCTTC.

This clonotype was detected ten times or more. The chain employs TRBV7-9 and TRBJ2-3; no firm D call. CDR1 and CDR2 (germline): SEHNR, FQNEAQ (reference sequence). The CDR3 has 12 residues. V was pared by 5 bases and J by 2 bases, with 5 bases between. The CDR3 DNA reads TGTGCCAGCAGCCAAAACACAGATACGCAGTATTTT. Translation gives CASSQNTDTQYF.

This clonotype was observed at least ten times. This chain uses TRBV29-1 with TRBJ2-1; 10 nucleotides match TRBD1. J gave up 4 bases and V 6 bases, and 9 bases lay outside the gene matches. CDR1 is SQVTM, CDR2 ANQGSEA, per germline. This CDR3 comprises 15 residues. The CDR3 nucleotides are TGCAGCGTAGGTGGGGGGACAGGGGTTTACAATGAGCAGTTCTTC. Translation: CSVGGGTGVYNEQFF.

This clonotype appeared many times. This rearrangement joins TRBV5-4 to TRBJ2-7, with 7 positions matching TRBD1. The V and J ends lost 4 bases and 3 bases, in that order; junction bases with no gene match: 4. Looked up from germline, CDR1 is SGHNT and CDR2 is YYREEE (reference sequence). This CDR3 is built from 13 residues. CDR3 nucleotides: TGTGCCAGCAGCCTCGGACAGGACTACGAGCAGTACTTC. Protein product: CASSLGQDYEQYF.

In this sample, this clonotype turned up many times. The V call is TRBV14, the J call TRBJ2-5; TRBD1 is a possible D gene (6 bases). Germline CDR1 reads SGHDN; CDR2 reads FVKESK. V was shortened by 1 base and J by 1 base, with 7 bases between the two germline ends. This CDR3 is built from 14 residues. The CDR3 nucleotides are TGTGCCAGCAGCCAAGGAGGGGGCCAAGAGACCCAGTACTTC. This codes for CASSQGGGQETQYF.

This clonotype showed up many times. V and J are TRBV10-3 and TRBJ2-5, with a weak D call TRBD2 (5 bases). CDR3 length: 13 residues. The germline gives CDR1 ENHRY, CDR2 SYGVKD. Trimming took 4 bases from V and 0 from J, leaving 6 bases between them. This CDR3 reads CAISGGDQETQYF. The DNA for the CDR3 is TGTGCCATCAGTGGGGGAGACCAAGAGACCCAGTACTTC.

This clonotype was detected many times. The V call is TRBV29-1, the J call TRBJ2-7; D perhaps matches TRBD2 (6 bases). Looked up from germline, CDR1 is SQVTM and CDR2 is ANQGSEA. Trimming shortened V by 7 bases and J by 0 bases, and 13 bases separated the two germline ends. The CDR3 extends over 13 amino acids. The CDR3 DNA reads TGCAGCGCGCGGGACGGTAGCTCCTACGAGCAGTACTTC. Translation gives CSARDGSSYEQYF.

The rearrangement joins TRBV20-1 to TRBJ2-7; D possibly corresponds to TRBD1 (6 bases). CDR1 and CDR2 (germline): DFQATT, SNEGSKA (reference sequence). There are 13 residues in the CDR3. Trimming pared 5 bases from V and 0 bases from J, leaving 11 bases between. CDR3 loop: CSARQGYSYEQYF. The CDR3 DNA sequence: TGCAGTGCTCGGCAGGGGTACTCCTACGAGCAGTACTTC.

This clonotype was recorded a few times. The chain carries TRBV4-3 and TRBJ2-4; possible D gene TRBD2, 6 bases. There are 14 residues in the CDR3. Trimming removed 2 bases from V and 6 bases from J, with 11 bases in between. Germline V gives CDR1 LGHNA, CDR2 YSLEER. CDR3 sequence reads: CASSQMRDSNIQYF. In nucleotides, the CDR3 is TGCGCCAGCAGCCAAATGCGGGATTCAAACATTCAGTACTTC.

In this sample, this clonotype turned up many times. The chain uses TRBV20-1 and TRBJ2-3, with TRBD2 as a possible D gene (6 bases). V gave up 6 bases and J gave up 1 base, with 17 bases separating them. CDR3 length: 15 amino acids. Per the germline V gene, CDR1 is DFQATT and CDR2 is SNEGSKA (reference sequence). The CDR3 nucleotides read TGCAGTGCAAGGAGGGCAGCTCTCGGCACAGATACGCAGTATTTT. It encodes CSARRAALGTDTQYF.

This clonotype showed up many times. The chain employs TRBV3-1 and TRBJ2-5; tentatively, D is TRBD1 (6 bases). CDR1 is LGHDT, CDR2 YNNKEL, per germline (reference sequence). Trimming took 2 bases from V and 1 from J, leaving 11 bases between them. The CDR3 has 15 amino acids. The CDR3 sequence is CASSQIGTPQETQYF. The CDR3 nucleotides read TGTGCCAGCAGCCAAATCGGGACACCCCAAGAGACCCAGTACTTC.

Turning to this clonotype: Germline is not matched at one junction end, which may reflect a read error. The J gene is TRBJ2-3, the V gene TRBV7-9; D perhaps matches TRBD1 (6 bases). Germline loops: CDR1 SEHNR, CDR2 FQNEAQ (reference sequence). The CDR3 sequence is 16 residues long. CDR3 amino acids: CASSSQLGGFTGTQYF. The CDR3 DNA is TGTGCCAGCAGCTCCCAACTAGGGGGATTCACAGGTACGCAGTATTTT. The full variable domain, its missing parts supplied by reference TRBV7-9 and TRBJ2-3, is DTGVSQNPRHKITKRGQNVTFRCDPISEHNRLYWYRQTLGQGPEFLTYFQNEAQLEKSRLLSDRFSAERPKGSFSTLEIQRTEQGDSAMYLCASSSQLGGFTGTQYFGPGTRLTVL.

This clonotype has ten or more counts. V gene TRBV28 combines with J gene TRBJ2-7; no reliable D call. V shed 5 bases and J shed 12 bases, with 17 bases lying between them. The CDR3 loop spans 12 amino acids. The germline CDR1 and CDR2 sequences are MDHEN and SYDVKM. CDR3 region: CASSQDQTRPYF. CDR3 nucleotides: TGTGCCAGCAGTCAGGACCAAACTCGGCCGTACTTC.

The table lists this clonotype with many counts. The V gene is TRBV6-2 or TRBV6-3, the J gene TRBJ2-7; D may match TRBD1 or TRBD2 (5 bases each). Germline-derived CDR1 and CDR2 are MNHEY and SVGEGT. Trimming removed 6 bases at V and 7 bases at J, with 13 bases between. The CDR3 runs to 12 residues. CDR3 loop: CASRGPSREQYF. The DNA for the CDR3 is TGTGCCAGCAGGGGACCCTCGCGTGAGCAGTACTTC.

This sequence joins TRBV27 and TRBJ2-1; TRBD2 aligns across 7 bases. With V trimmed by 3 bases and J by 3 bases, 2 bases remained unmatched. CDR3 length equals 14 residues. The germline gives CDR1 MNHEY, CDR2 SMNVEV (reference sequence). The DNA for the CDR3 is TGTGCCAGCAGTTTGGCGGGAGACTACAATGAGCAGTTCTTC. It codes for CASSLAGDYNEQFF.

This clonotype qualifies as medium-sized. This sequence joins TRBV6-5 and TRBJ1-4, with D possibly TRBD1 on 6 matching bases. Germline lookup yields CDR1 MNHEY and CDR2 SVGAGI. The CDR3 has 15 amino acids. V lost 0 bases and J 8 bases, leaving 13 bases between the germline ends. The CDR3 sequence is CASSYSAGAKEKLFF. The DNA for the CDR3 is TGTGCCAGCAGTTACTCGGCAGGGGCAAAGGAAAAACTGTTTTTT.

This clonotype was recorded at least ten times. The V and J genes are TRBV10-3 and TRBJ2-7, with unresolved D. Looked up from germline, CDR1 is ENHRY and CDR2 is SYGVKD. Trimming pared 3 bases from V and 4 bases from J, leaving 13 bases between. The CDR3 runs 14 residues. The DNA of the CDR3 is TGTGCCATCAGTGATGACCCTCCCGCTTACGAGCAGTACTTC. It yields the protein CAISDDPPAYEQYF.

The chain carries TRBV29-1 and TRBJ1-1, with no clear D. This CDR3 has 13 residues. The V gene's germline CDR1 is SQVTM and CDR2 ANQGSEA. With 1 base removed from V and 1 base from J, the gap between germline ends came to 7 bases. The CDR3 DNA sequence: TGCAGCGTTGAAGTTCGGGGGAACACTGAAGCTTTCTTT. Translation gives CSVEVRGNTEAFF.